Below are 27 T cell receptor beta chains sequenced from a single sample in a study of regulatory T cells in long-lasting Graves disease. Sample time point: newly diagnosed GD, antithyroid drugs for less than 3 months. RNA from PBMCs was the source of the TCR library. Relying on iRepertoire HTBI primers and Arm-PCR of CDR3 regions, the team built TCR beta libraries. TCRdb re-called the multiplex PCR reads through MiXCR, storing one row per CDR3 protein. The sample records more than 300,000 distinct CDR3 sequences, 10% to 15% being singletons. These sequences were also reported in another study, on T cells in Graves' hyperthyroidism and ophthalmopathy.

The material was peripheral blood mononuclear cells (PBMCs), obtained at new diagnosis, from a patient treated with antithyroid drugs. The receptors were gathered from a woman aged 18-29 years with Graves disease.

This clonotype was seen more than once but under ten times. The rearrangement joins TRBV7-9 to TRBJ2-1; 8 bases line up with TRBD2. The CDR3 contains 17 residues. Germline CDR1 SEHNR, CDR2 FQNEAQ (reference sequence). J gave up 4 bases and V 5 bases, and 13 bases lay outside the gene matches. CDR3 amino acids: CASSHPAGAGEYNEQFF. The DNA of the CDR3 is TGTGCCAGCAGCCACCCCGCGGGAGCGGGGGAATACAATGAGCAGTTCTTC.

This clonotype showed up many times. This chain's CDR3 is CASSTTLAGGTYNEQFF. The CDR3 nucleotides are TGTGCCAGCAGCACCACGCTAGCGGGGGGAACCTACAATGAGCAGTTCTTC. J is TRBJ2-1 and V is TRBV9, with 11 bases aligning to TRBD2. Trimming at V came to 4 bases and at J to 2 bases, leaving 8 bases not matched to a gene. The CDR3 totals 17 residues. Germline values: CDR1 SGDLS, CDR2 YYNGEE. Combining the CDR3 with reference TRBV9 and TRBJ2-1 gives the whole variable domain DSGVTQTPKHLITATGQRVTLRCSPRSGDLSVYWYQQSLDQGLQFLIQYYNGEERAKGNILERFSAQQFPDLHSELNLSSLELGDSALYFCASSTTLAGGTYNEQFFGPGTRLTVL.

Many counts were recorded for this clonotype. The rearrangement joins TRBV3-1 to TRBJ2-7, with TRBD2 matching 10 bases. Germline-derived CDR1 and CDR2 are LGHDT and YNNKEL (reference sequence). V shed 5 bases and J 5 bases; nucleotides not matched to a gene: 12. This CDR3 spans 16 amino acids. CDR3 sequence reads: CASSSYTSGVSNEQYF. As DNA, the CDR3 is TGTGCCAGCAGCTCCTATACTAGCGGGGTCTCTAACGAGCAGTACTTC.

Ten or more counts support this clonotype. CDR3 residues: CASSYSPWVSGNTIYF. CDR3 bases: TGTGCCAGCAGTTACTCCCCCTGGGTCTCTGGAAACACCATATATTTT. V is TRBV6-5 and J is TRBJ1-3; D unclear. V was shortened by 0 bases and J by 0 bases, with 9 bases between the two germline ends. Germline V gene data show CDR1 as MNHEY and CDR2 as SVGAGI. The CDR3 runs 16 residues.

This chain connects TRBV12-3 or TRBV12-4 to TRBJ1-3, with 11 bases fitting TRBD1. The CDR3 loop spans 16 amino acids. Trimming cost V 6 bases and J 4 bases; bases outside gene matches: 8. This CDR3 is CASSGTGGIAGNTIYF. The DNA for the CDR3 is TGTGCCAGCAGCGGGACAGGGGGGATTGCCGGAAACACCATATATTTT.

This clonotype was seen repeatedly, ten times or more. The chain recombines TRBV24-1 with TRBJ2-3; either TRBD1 or TRBD2 may fit D (5 bases each). Germline CDR1 KGHDR, CDR2 SFDVKD. Trimming took 4 bases from V and 4 from J, leaving 20 bases between them. This CDR3 has 17 amino acids. The CDR3 DNA reads TGTGCCACCAGTGACCCTTCCGGGGCAAAGGGGCCAGATACGCAGTATTTT. This encodes CATSDPSGAKGPDTQYF.

The chain carries TRBV20-1 and TRBJ2-1; tentatively, D is TRBD1 (6 bases). This CDR3 contains 13 residues. Trimming pared 0 bases from V and 8 bases from J, leaving 11 bases between. CDR1 and CDR2 from the germline V gene are DFQATT and SNEGSKA (reference sequence). CDR3 protein: CSARDTGYDEQFF. The CDR3 DNA reads TGCAGTGCTAGAGACACAGGGTACGATGAGCAGTTCTTC.

The chain employs TRBV4-3 and TRBJ2-3, with D perhaps TRBD2 (6 bases). The CDR3 sequence is 15 residues long. V gave up 1 base and J gave up 2 bases, with 10 bases separating them. CDR1 LGHNA and CDR2 YSLEER come from the germline V gene. CDR3 sequence reads: CASSQGTTFTDTQYF. CDR3 nucleotides: TGCGCCAGCAGCCAAGGGACTACCTTCACAGATACGCAGTATTTT.

This clonotype was detected a few times. A clone one base away is much larger, so this may be a read error. The gene calls are TRBV12-3 or TRBV12-4 and TRBJ1-2; 11 bases agree with TRBD1. There are 15 residues in the CDR3. J lost 8 bases, V lost 8 bases, and 13 bases had no gene match. The CDR3 loop reads CASGYRTGGRGGYTF. CDR3 nucleotide sequence: TGTGCCAGCGGCTACCGGACAGGGGGCAGAGGGGGCTACACCTTC.

This clonotype was detected only a few times. This chain joins TRBV4-3 and TRBJ2-3, with 10 bases matching TRBD2. From germline, CDR1 is LGHNA and CDR2 YSLEER. CDR3 length: 18 residues. V lost 0 bases to trimming and J lost 2 bases; unmatched junction nucleotides: 8. CDR3 region: CASSQDVVLAGITDTQYF. CDR3 coding DNA: TGCGCCAGCAGCCAAGATGTGGTACTAGCGGGGATCACAGATACGCAGTATTTT.

Concerning this clonotype itself: A read error may explain this, as a much larger clone is one base away. The chain couples TRBV6-2 or TRBV6-3 to TRBJ1-5; TRBD1 might be the D (5 bases). The V end lost 4 bases, the J end lost 1 base, and 11 bases lay between the germline ends. Germline V gene data show CDR1 as MNHEY and CDR2 as SVGEGT. The CDR3 length is 15 residues. CDR3 sequence: CASSSDGGSNQPQHF. CDR3 nucleotides: TGTGCCAGCAGTTCGGACGGGGGAAGCAATCAGCCCCAGCATTTT.

This clonotype was seen only a few times. The chain carries TRBV13 and TRBJ1-5; weak D call: TRBD1 (5 bases). This CDR3 spans 16 amino acids. Trimming pared 2 bases from V and 3 bases from J, leaving 14 bases between. Germline V gene lookup returns CDR1 PRHDT and CDR2 FYEKMQ (reference sequence). The CDR3 bases are TGTGCCAGCAGCTTACGAAGGGAGGGGAACAATCAGCCCCAGCATTTT. Translated: CASSLRREGNNQPQHF.

This clonotype was seen a few times. The chain is built from TRBV5-5 and TRBJ2-2; TRBD2 is a possible D gene (6 bases). Trimming stripped 1 base from V and 5 bases from J, with 15 bases between. The CDR3 loop spans 16 amino acids. Germline loops: CDR1 SGHKS, CDR2 YYEKEE (reference sequence). This CDR3 reads CASSLFDGRRTGELFF. The DNA for the CDR3 is TGTGCCAGCAGCTTGTTTGATGGGAGGAGAACCGGGGAGCTGTTTTTT.

The chain employs TRBV10-3 and TRBJ1-1; no firm D call. Germline-derived CDR1 and CDR2 are ENHRY and SYGVKD. The V end lost 11 bases, the J end lost 1 base, and 26 bases lay between the germline ends. The CDR3 is made up of 17 amino acids. The CDR3 sequence is CASHVGVGQTANTEAFF. The CDR3 DNA reads TGTGCCTCCCATGTCGGGGTCGGTCAAACAGCGAACACTGAAGCTTTCTTT.

At least ten counts were recorded for this clonotype. This chain joins TRBV7-9 and TRBJ2-7; no clear D gene. V gave up 5 bases and J gave up 0 bases, with 11 bases separating them. The CDR3 totals 14 residues. CDR1 and CDR2 (germline): SEHNR, FQNEAQ (reference sequence). CDR3 in amino acids: CASSPHINSYEQYF. DNA for the CDR3: TGTGCCAGCAGCCCCCACATAAACTCCTACGAGCAGTACTTC.

This clonotype has only a few counts. The rearrangement uses TRBV19 and TRBJ2-1; the D call may be TRBD1 or TRBD2 (6 bases each). Looked up from germline, CDR1 is LNHDA and CDR2 is SQIVND (reference sequence). The CDR3 contains 14 residues. The germline V and J ends were trimmed by 3 bases and 9 bases, with 15 bases remaining between them. The CDR3 loop is CASSIRGRGGEQFF. CDR3 nucleotides: TGTGCCAGTAGTATCCGAGGCAGGGGAGGTGAGCAGTTCTTC.

This clonotype was counted many times. The chain has TRBV24-1 and TRBJ2-2; no clear D. The CDR3 totals 13 residues. The germline V gene has CDR1 KGHDR and CDR2 SFDVKD. V was pared by 9 bases and J by 5 bases, with 12 bases between. The CDR3 spells CATEHLLTGELFF. Here the CDR3 DNA reads TGTGCCACCGAGCACTTACTGACCGGGGAGCTGTTTTTT.

The table lists this clonotype with many counts. The chain has TRBV20-1 and TRBJ2-3; 13 positions agree with TRBD2. After removal of 6 bases from V and 7 bases from J, the junction contained 10 bases not matched to a gene. There are 15 residues in the CDR3. The germline V gene encodes CDR1 DFQATT and CDR2 SNEGSKA (reference sequence). The CDR3 sequence: CSAIPGLAGSHTQYF. In nucleotides, the CDR3 is TGCAGTGCCATTCCGGGACTAGCGGGGAGTCATACGCAGTATTTT.

The count of this clonotype is one. The chain has TRBV7-9 and TRBJ2-5; 10 bases fit TRBD1. CDR3 length equals 16 residues. Germline CDR1 and CDR2: SEHNR and FQNEAQ (reference sequence). V gave up 0 bases and J gave up 5 bases; unmatched junction bases: 6. The CDR3 loop reads CASSLATGGDRETQYF. The DNA for the CDR3 is TGTGCCAGCAGCTTAGCGACAGGGGGCGACAGGGAGACCCAGTACTTC.

This clonotype has at least ten counts. The chain carries TRBV11-2 and TRBJ2-7; 7 bases line up with TRBD1. Trimming at V came to 3 bases and at J to 3 bases, leaving 2 bases not matched to a gene. Germline values: CDR1 SGHAT, CDR2 FQNNGV. The CDR3 is made up of 13 amino acids. CDR3 residues: CASSFNRGYEQYF. The CDR3 nucleotides are TGTGCCAGCAGCTTTAACAGGGGCTACGAGCAGTACTTC.

This clonotype was picked up many times. In nucleotides, the CDR3 is TGTGCCAGCAGCCACGTCGACAGAGCCGGGGAGCTGTTTTTT. Protein sequence: CASSHVDRAGELFF. This chain links TRBV11-1 with TRBJ2-2; a weak D match, TRBD1 (5 bases). CDR1 is SGHAT and CDR2 is FQDESV in the germline V gene (reference sequence). The V gene lost 5 bases and the J gene lost 6 bases, with 13 bases spanning the gap. The CDR3 has 14 residues.

This clonotype occurred many times. This sequence joins TRBV14 and TRBJ2-1; D ambiguous. The CDR3 totals 15 residues. V lost 2 bases and J lost 6, with 14 bases in between. CDR1 is SGHDN and CDR2 is FVKESK in the germline V gene. The chain's CDR3 is CASSQYYGRFNEQFF. Here the CDR3 DNA reads TGTGCCAGCAGCCAATATTACGGACGGTTCAATGAGCAGTTCTTC.

This clonotype was counted many times. The CDR3 sequence is CAWSGGSEQYF. DNA of the CDR3: TGTGCCTGGAGTGGTGGTTCCGAGCAGTACTTC. The chain uses TRBV30 and TRBJ2-7; unclear D gene. Germline V gene lookup returns CDR1 GTSNPN and CDR2 SVGIG (reference sequence). Trimming pared 1 base from V and 6 bases from J, leaving 7 bases between. This CDR3 has 11 amino acids. Combining the CDR3 with reference TRBV30 and TRBJ2-7 gives the whole variable domain SQTIHQWPATLVQPVGSPLSLECTVEGTSNPNLYWYRQAAGRGLQLLFYSVGIGQISSEVPQNLSASRPQDRQFILSSKKLLLSDSGFYLCAWSGGSEQYFGPGTRLTVT.

This clonotype was observed at least ten times. The genes are TRBV7-2 and TRBJ1-2; 12 nucleotides agree with TRBD1. CDR3 length equals 15 residues. Germline V gene sequence: CDR1 SGHTA, CDR2 FQGNSA. V lost 5 bases, J lost 8 bases, and 9 bases stayed unmatched. CDR3 sequence (DNA): TGTGCCAGCAGCACCCGGGACAGGGGGCTAGGAGGCTACACCTTC. Its protein is CASSTRDRGLGGYTF.

This clonotype was recorded a few times. The chain couples TRBV28 to TRBJ1-1; D ambiguous. CDR3 size: 12 residues. Trimming took off 3 bases at V and 8 bases at J, with 10 bases between the two ends. CDR1 is MDHEN and CDR2 is SYDVKM in the germline V gene. Here the CDR3 reads CASSFRDSEAFF. Here the CDR3 DNA reads TGTGCCAGCAGTTTCCGGGATTCCGAAGCTTTCTTT.

Regarding this clonotype: A much larger clonotype is one base distant, so this may be a read error. The conserved phenylalanine or tryptophan normally closing the CDR3 is absent here, so this likely arose from a read error. V gene TRBV6-2 or TRBV6-3 combines with J gene TRBJ2-3; D not certain. The germline V gene has CDR1 MNHEY and CDR2 SVGEGT. The V gene lost 4 bases and the J gene lost 6 bases, with 11 bases spanning the gap. CDR3 size: 13 residues. CDR3 sequence reads: CASSWAREDTQYL. CDR3 nucleotides: TGTGCCAGCAGTTGGGCTCGAGAGGATACGCAGTATCTT.

The rearrangement joins TRBV20-1 to TRBJ2-1; 13 nucleotides match TRBD2. Germline values: CDR1 DFQATT, CDR2 SNEGSKA (reference sequence). The J segment lost 9 bases and the V segment lost 7 bases, leaving 3 bases of the junction unmatched. The CDR3 extends over 12 amino acids. The CDR3 spells CSGGLAGFEQFF. The CDR3 DNA reads TGCAGTGGGGGACTAGCGGGGTTTGAGCAGTTCTTC.